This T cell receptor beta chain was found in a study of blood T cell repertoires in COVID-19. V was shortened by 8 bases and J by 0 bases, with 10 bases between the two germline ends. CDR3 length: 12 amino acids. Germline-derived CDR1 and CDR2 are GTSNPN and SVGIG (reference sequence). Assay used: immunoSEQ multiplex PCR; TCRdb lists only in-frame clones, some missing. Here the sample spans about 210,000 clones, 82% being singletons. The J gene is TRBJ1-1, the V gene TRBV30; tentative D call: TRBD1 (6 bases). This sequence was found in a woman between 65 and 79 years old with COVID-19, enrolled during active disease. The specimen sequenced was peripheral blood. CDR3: CARAGVNTEAFF. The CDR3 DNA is TGTGCCCGCGCAGGGGTGAACACTGAAGCTTTCTTT.